This TCR beta chain was captured by sequencing in a study of shared clonotypes between healthy human individuals. The assay was immunoSEQ multiplex PCR, and TCRdb's table has in-frame clones only and misses some. The repertoire includes about 1.9 million clones, 93% of them detected once, and 1.5% to 2% sits in the top ten. Whole-study findings and limits: Represented genetic and exposure-history diversity was restricted by having few donors. Tissues were not sampled, only blood, and their repertoires likely differ. Memory subsets generally showed lower estimated richness than naive subsets.

CD45RO-negative, CCR7-selected cells formed the naive CD8 fraction, which excluded terminally differentiated effector memory CD45RA+ cells. Each of the donors was a healthy adult who was HIV-negative and had not had a recent acute infection or vaccination. As to this clone: Its specificity is unknown.

With 5 bases removed from V and 3 bases from J, the gap between germline ends came to 18 bases. Germline-derived CDR1 and CDR2 are SQVTM and ANQGSEA. This CDR3 has 15 residues. The sequence was collected from a man between 18 and 29 years old in good health. Some clones in this sample may be carry-over from other donors' samples. The sequencing input was naive CD8+ T cells from PBMCs. The chain combines TRBV29-1 with TRBJ2-3; no firm D call. The CDR3 nucleotides are TGCAGCGTTCAATATTCATCCCTAGGGACAGATACGCAGTATTTT. Amino acids: CSVQYSSLGTDTQYF.